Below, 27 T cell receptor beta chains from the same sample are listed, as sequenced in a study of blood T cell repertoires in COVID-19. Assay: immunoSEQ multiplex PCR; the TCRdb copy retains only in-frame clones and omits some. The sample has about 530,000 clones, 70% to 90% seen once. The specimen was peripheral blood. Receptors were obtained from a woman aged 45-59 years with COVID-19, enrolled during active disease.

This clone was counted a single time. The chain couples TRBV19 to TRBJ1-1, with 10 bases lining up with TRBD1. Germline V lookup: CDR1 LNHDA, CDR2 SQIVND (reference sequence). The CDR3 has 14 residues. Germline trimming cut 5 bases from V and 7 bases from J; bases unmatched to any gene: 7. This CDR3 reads CASSRTGGSGEAFF. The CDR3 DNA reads TGTGCCAGTAGTCGGACAGGGGGAAGTGGTGAAGCTTTCTTT.

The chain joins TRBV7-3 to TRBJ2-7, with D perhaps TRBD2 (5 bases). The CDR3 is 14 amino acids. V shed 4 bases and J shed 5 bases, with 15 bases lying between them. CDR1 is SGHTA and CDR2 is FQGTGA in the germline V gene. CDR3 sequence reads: CASSSTPGIDEQYF. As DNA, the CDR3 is TGTGCCAGCAGCTCTACCCCGGGAATTGACGAGCAGTACTTC.

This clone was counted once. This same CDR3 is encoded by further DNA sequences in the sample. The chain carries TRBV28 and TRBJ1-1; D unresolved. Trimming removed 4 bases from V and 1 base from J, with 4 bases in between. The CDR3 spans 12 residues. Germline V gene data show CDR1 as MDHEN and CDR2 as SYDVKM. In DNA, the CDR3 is TGTGCCAGCAGTTCCTCGAACACTGAAGCTTTCTTT. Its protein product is CASSSSNTEAFF.

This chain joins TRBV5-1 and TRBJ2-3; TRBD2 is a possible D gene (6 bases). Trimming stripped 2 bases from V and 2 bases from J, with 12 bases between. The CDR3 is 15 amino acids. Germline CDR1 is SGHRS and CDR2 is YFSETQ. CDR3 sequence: CASSLNAGLTDTQYF. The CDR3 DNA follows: TGCGCCAGCAGCTTAAACGCGGGGCTCACAGATACGCAGTATTTT.

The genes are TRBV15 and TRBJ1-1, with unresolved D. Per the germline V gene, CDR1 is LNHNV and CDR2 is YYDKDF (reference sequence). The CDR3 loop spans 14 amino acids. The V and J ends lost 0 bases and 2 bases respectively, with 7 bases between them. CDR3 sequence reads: CATSRDYTNTEAFF. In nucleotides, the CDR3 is TGTGCCACCAGCAGAGATTACACCAACACTGAAGCTTTCTTT. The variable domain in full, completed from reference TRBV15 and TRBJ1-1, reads DAMVIQNPRYQVTQFGKPVTLSCSQTLNHNVMYWYQQKSSQAPKLLFHYYDKDFNNEADTPDNFQSRRPNTSFCFLDIRSPGLGDTAMYLCATSRDYTNTEAFFGQGTRLTVV.

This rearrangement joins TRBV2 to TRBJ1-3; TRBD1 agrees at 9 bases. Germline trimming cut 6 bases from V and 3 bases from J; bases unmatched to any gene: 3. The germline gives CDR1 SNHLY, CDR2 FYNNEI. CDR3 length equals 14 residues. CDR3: CASSGTGNGNTIYF. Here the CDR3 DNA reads TGTGCCAGCAGCGGGACAGGGAATGGAAACACCATATATTTT.

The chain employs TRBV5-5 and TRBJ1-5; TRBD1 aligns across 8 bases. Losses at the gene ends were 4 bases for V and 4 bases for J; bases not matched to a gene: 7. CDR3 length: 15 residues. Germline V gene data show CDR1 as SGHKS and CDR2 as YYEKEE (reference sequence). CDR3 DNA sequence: TGTGCCAGCAGCCTGACAGGGGACTCGAATCAGCCCCAGCATTTT. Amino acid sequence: CASSLTGDSNQPQHF.

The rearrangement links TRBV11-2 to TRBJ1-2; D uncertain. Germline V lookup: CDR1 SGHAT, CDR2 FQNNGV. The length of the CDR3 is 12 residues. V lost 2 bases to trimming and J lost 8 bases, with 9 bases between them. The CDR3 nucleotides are TGTGCCAGCAGCTTAAACGGGGAGGGCTACACCTTC. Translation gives CASSLNGEGYTF.

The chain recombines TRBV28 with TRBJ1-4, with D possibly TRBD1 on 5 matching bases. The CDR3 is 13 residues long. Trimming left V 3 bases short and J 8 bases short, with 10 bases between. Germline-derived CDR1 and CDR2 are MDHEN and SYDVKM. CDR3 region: CASSLGGREKLFF. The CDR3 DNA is TGTGCCAGCAGTTTGGGGGGACGAGAAAAACTGTTTTTT.

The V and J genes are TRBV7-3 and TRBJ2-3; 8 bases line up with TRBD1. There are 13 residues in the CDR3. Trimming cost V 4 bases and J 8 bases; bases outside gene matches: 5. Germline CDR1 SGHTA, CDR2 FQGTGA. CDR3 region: CASSSGGGGTQYF. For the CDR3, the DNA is TGTGCCAGCAGCTCAGGGGGCGGTGGTACGCAGTATTTT.

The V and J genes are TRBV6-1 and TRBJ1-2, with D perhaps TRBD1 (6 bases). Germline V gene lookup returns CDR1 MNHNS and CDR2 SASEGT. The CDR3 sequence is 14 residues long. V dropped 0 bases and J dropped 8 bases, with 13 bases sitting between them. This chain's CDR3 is CASSEAGTGLGYTF. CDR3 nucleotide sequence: TGTGCCAGCAGTGAAGCGGGAACAGGGCTCGGCTACACCTTC.

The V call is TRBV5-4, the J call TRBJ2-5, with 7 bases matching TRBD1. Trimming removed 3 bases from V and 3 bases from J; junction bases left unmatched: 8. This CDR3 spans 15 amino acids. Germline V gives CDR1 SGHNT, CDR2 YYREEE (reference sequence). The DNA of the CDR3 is TGTGCCAGCAGCTCCCCACAGGGGTCTAAAGAGACCCAGTACTTC. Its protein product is CASSSPQGSKETQYF. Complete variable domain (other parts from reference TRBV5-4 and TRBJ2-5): ETGVTQSPTHLIKTRGQQVTLRCSSQSGHNTVSWYQQALGQGPQFIFQYYREEENGRGNFPPRFSGLQFPNYSSELNVNALELDDSALYLCASSSPQGSKETQYFGPGTRLLVL.

The CDR3 DNA reads TGTGCCAGCAGTTACTGGGGGGGGCCCCAGCATTTT. Encoded protein: CASSYWGGPQHF. V usage is TRBV6-2 or TRBV6-3 and J usage is TRBJ1-5, with D possibly being TRBD1 (5 bases). CDR3 length: 12 residues. V was cut by 1 base and J by 9 bases, with 7 bases left in between. Germline V gene sequence: CDR1 MNHEY, CDR2 SVGEGT.

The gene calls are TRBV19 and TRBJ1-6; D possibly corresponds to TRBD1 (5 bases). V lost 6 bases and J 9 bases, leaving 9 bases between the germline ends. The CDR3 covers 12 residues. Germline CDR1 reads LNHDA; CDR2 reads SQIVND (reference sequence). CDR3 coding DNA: TGTGCCAGTAGGATGGGGGGTTCACCCCTCCACTTT. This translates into CASRMGGSPLHF.

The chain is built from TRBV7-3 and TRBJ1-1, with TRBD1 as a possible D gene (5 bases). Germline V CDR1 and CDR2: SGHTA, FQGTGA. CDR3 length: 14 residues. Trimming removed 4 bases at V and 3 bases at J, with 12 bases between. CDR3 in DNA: TGTGCCAGCAGCTCCCTGGGGGGAGACACTGAAGCTTTCTTT. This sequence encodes CASSSLGGDTEAFF.

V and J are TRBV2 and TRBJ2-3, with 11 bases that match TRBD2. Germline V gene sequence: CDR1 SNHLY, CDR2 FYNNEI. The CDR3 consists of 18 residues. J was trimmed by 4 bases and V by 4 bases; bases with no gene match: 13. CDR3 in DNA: TGTGCCAGCAGTGTACTTATCGGACTAGCGGGCATGGCAGATACGCAGTATTTT. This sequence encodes CASSVLIGLAGMADTQYF.

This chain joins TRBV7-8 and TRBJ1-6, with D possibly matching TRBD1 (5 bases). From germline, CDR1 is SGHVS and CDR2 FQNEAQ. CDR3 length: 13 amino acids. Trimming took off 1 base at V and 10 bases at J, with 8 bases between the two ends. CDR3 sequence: CASSLEGQSPLHF. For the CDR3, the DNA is TGTGCCAGCAGCTTAGAGGGGCAATCACCCCTCCACTTT. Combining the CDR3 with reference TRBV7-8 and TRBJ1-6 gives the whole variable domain GAGVSQSPRYKVAKRGQDVALRCDPISGHVSLFWYQQALGQGPEFLTYFQNEAQLDKSGLPSDRFFAERPEGSVSTLKIQRTQQEDSAVYLCASSLEGQSPLHFGNGTRLTVT.

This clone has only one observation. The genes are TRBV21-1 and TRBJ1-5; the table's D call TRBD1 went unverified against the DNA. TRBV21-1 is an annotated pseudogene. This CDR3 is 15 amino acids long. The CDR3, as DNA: TGTGCCAGCACAGGGGCAGACTATAGCAATCAGCCCCAGCATTTT. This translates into CASTGADYSNQPQHF.

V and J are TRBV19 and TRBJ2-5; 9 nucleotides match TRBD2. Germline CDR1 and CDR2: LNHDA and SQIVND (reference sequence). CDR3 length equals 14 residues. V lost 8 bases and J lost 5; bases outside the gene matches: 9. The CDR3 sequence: CASAAGGSRETQYF. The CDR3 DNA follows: TGTGCCAGTGCGGCGGGGGGGAGTCGGGAGACCCAGTACTTC.

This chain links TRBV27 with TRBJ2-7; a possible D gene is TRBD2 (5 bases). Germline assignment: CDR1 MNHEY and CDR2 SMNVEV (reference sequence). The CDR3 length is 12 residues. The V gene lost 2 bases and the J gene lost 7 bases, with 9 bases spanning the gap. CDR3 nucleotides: TGTGCCAGCAGTTTAGTAGGGAGAGAGCAGTACTTC. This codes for CASSLVGREQYF.

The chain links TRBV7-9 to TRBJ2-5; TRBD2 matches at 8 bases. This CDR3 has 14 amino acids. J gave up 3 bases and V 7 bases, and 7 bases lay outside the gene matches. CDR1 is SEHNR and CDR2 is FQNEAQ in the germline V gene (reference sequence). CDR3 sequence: CASTSRAGEETQYF. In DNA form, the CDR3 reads TGTGCCAGCACCTCCCGAGCGGGGGAAGAGACCCAGTACTTC.

The CDR3 loop reads CAWERMGAGYTF. The CDR3, as DNA: TGTGCCTGGGAAAGGATGGGGGCCGGCTACACCTTC. The chain uses TRBV30 and TRBJ1-2, with D possibly TRBD1 on 6 matching bases. The V gene lost 5 bases and the J gene lost 8 bases, with 15 bases spanning the gap. Germline-derived CDR1 and CDR2 are GTSNPN and SVGIG (reference sequence). The CDR3 covers 12 residues. Based on the CDR3 plus reference TRBV30 and TRBJ1-2, the full variable domain is SQTIHQWPATLVQPVGSPLSLECTVEGTSNPNLYWYRQAAGRGLQLLFYSVGIGQISSEVPQNLSASRPQDRQFILSSKKLLLSDSGFYLCAWERMGAGYTFGSGTRLTVV.

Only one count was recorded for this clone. CDR3 sequence (DNA): TGTGCCAGTAGTATCGACTTCACCGGGGAGCTGTTTTTT. Encoded protein: CASSIDFTGELFF. The chain has TRBV19 and TRBJ2-2; no clear D. V was trimmed by 3 bases and J by 4 bases, leaving 6 bases between them. This CDR3 region has 13 residues. Germline-derived CDR1 and CDR2 are LNHDA and SQIVND (reference sequence).

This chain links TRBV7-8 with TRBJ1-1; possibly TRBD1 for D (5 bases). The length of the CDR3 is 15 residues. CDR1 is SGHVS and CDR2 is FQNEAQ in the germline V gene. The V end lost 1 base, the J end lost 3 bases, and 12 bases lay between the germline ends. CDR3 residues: CASSLGGAGYTEAFF. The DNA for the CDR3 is TGTGCCAGCAGCTTAGGGGGCGCGGGGTACACTGAAGCTTTCTTT. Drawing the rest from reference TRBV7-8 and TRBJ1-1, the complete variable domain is GAGVSQSPRYKVAKRGQDVALRCDPISGHVSLFWYQQALGQGPEFLTYFQNEAQLDKSGLPSDRFFAERPEGSVSTLKIQRTQQEDSAVYLCASSLGGAGYTEAFFGQGTRLTVV.

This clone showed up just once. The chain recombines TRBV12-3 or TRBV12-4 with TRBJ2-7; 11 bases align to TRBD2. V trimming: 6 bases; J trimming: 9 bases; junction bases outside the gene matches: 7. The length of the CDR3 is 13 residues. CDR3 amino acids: CASSLTSGAGQYF. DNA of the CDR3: TGTGCCAGCAGCCTGACTAGCGGGGCGGGGCAGTACTTC.

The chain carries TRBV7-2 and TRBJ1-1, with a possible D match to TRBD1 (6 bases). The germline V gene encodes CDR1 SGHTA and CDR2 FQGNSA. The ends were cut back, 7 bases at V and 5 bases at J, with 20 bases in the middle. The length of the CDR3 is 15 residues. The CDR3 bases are TGTGCCAGCACCGGGGGGCCTCGAAGCAGAACTGAAGCTTTCTTT. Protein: CASTGGPRSRTEAFF.

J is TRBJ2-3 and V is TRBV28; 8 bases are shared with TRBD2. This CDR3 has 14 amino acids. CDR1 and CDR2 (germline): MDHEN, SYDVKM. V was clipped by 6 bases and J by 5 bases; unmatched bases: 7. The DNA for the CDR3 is TGTGCCAGCAGCCCGCGGGGGGAAGGAGATACGCAGTATTTT. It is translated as CASSPRGEGDTQYF. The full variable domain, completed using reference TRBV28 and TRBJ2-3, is DVKVTQSSRYLVKRTGEKVFLECVQDMDHENMFWYRQDPGLGLRLIYFSYDVKMKEKGDIPEGYSVSREKKERFSLILESASTNQTSMYLCASSPRGEGDTQYFGPGTRLTVL.